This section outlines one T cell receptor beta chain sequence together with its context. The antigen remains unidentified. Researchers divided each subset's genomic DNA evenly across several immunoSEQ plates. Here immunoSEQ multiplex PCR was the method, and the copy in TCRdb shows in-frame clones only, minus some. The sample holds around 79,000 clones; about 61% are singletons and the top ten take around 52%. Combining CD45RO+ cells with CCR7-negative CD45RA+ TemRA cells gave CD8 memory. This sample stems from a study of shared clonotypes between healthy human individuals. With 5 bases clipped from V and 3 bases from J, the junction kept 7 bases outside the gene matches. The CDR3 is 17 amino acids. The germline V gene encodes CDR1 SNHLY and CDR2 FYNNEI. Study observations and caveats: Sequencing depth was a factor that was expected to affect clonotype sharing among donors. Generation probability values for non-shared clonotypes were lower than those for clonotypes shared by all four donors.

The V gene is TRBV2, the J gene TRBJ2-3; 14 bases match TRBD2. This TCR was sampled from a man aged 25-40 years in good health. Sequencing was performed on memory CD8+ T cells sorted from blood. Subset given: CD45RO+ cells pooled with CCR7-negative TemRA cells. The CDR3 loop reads CASSRKGTSGRTDTQYF. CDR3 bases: TGTGCCAGCAGTAGAAAAGGGACTAGCGGGAGAACAGATACGCAGTATTTT.